These T cell receptor beta chains were read from a single sample in a study of blood T cells in healthy people across ages. Each CDR3 protein gets one entry after TCRdb re-called the 5' RACE reads with MiXCR. The profile shows some 1.4 million distinct CDR3 sequences, roughly 40% of them singletons. Sequenced: blood. The receptors were sampled from a woman aged 18-35 years in good health. CDR3s include the opening cysteine and the closing phenylalanine or tryptophan. A D gene is named only where the DNA matches it firmly. Expanded clones get a size class; other rows say once, few or many, or leave the size out.

clone size,J gene,V gene,CDR3 length,D gene,CDR3 DNA,CDR3 protein
-,TRBJ1-2,TRBV3-1,14,-,TGTGCCAGCAGCCGGTACGGGCCTAACTATGGCTACACCTTC,CASSRYGPNYGYTF
few,TRBJ2-6,TRBV7-3,19,-,TGTGCCAGCAGCTTAAGGACAAGGACATATACCTCTGGGGCCAACGTCCTGACTTTC,CASSLRTRTYTSGANVLTF
many,TRBJ1-5,TRBV6-1,14,TRBD1,TGTGCCAGCAGTGCGGGACAGAGCAATCAGCCCCAGCATTTT,CASSAGQSNQPQHF
-,TRBJ1-1,TRBV25-1,11,-,TGTGCCAGCAACGGGTTGGACCAAGCTTTCTTT,CASNGLDQAFF
-,TRBJ2-5,TRBV29-1,12,TRBD2,TGCAGCGTTGGGCCAGCGGGGGGGCCTAAGTACTTC,CSVGPAGGPKYF
few,TRBJ2-3,TRBV20-1,13,TRBD2,TGCAGTGCTAGGGAAACTAGCGGACATACGCAGTATTTT,CSARETSGHTQYF
few,TRBJ1-2,TRBV27,13,-,TGTGCCAGCAGTTTCACAGACAGATATGGCTACACCTTC,CASSFTDRYGYTF
once,TRBJ2-7,TRBV6-5,14,TRBD1,TGTGCCAGCAGCCTGAGACAGGGTCAGTACGAGCAGTACTTC,CASSLRQGQYEQYF
few,TRBJ1-4,TRBV28,16,-,TGTGCCAGCAGACGTCCGGACGGTTCAACTAATGAAAAACTGTTTTTT,CASRRPDGSTNEKLFF
-,TRBJ1-2,TRBV20-1,17,TRBD1,TGCAGTGCTAGAAGACCGGGACAGAGTTACCCAAACTATGGCTACACCTTC,CSARRPGQSYPNYGYTF
-,TRBJ1-1,TRBV6-6,12,-,TGTGCTAGCAGTTATGACAGGCGGGATGCTTTCTTT,CASSYDRRDAFF
few,TRBJ1-1,TRBV4-2,14,-,TGTGCCAGCAGCCAAGAACGGGGGACCACTGAAGCTTTCTTT,CASSQERGTTEAFF
few,TRBJ1-2,TRBV6-1,14,-,TGTGCCAGCAGTCCCGGAACTCCTAACTATGGCTACACCTTC,CASSPGTPNYGYTF
-,TRBJ1-5,TRBV2,19,-,TGTGCCAGCAGTGAAGCGGTATGGCAGCTAAGAAGTAGCAATCAGCCCCAGCATTTT,CASSEAVWQLRSSNQPQHF
few,TRBJ1-1,TRBV6-8,12,-,TGTGCCAGCAGCCGGGGGGTCACTGAAGCTTTCTTT,CASSRGVTEAFF
-,TRBJ1-1,TRBV28,16,-,TGTGCCAGCAGTTTGCCGACACAGGGACAGAACACTGAAGCTTTCTTT,CASSLPTQGQNTEAFF
-,TRBJ2-5,TRBV10-3,15,-,TGTGCCATCAGTGAGTCGCGGGACCCTTACAATGAGCAGTACTTC,CAISESRDPYNEQYF
few,TRBJ1-5,TRBV6-5,11,TRBD1,TGTGCCAGGGACAGGGGGGGTGCCCAGCATTTT,CARDRGGAQHF
-,TRBJ2-5,TRBV2,13,-,TGTGCCAGCAGGCGGGGAGAGCAAGAGACCCAGTACTTC,CASRRGEQETQYF
few,TRBJ1-2,TRBV7-2,16,-,TGTGCCAGCAGCTTAGTATTCGGGGGCTTTTCGGAAGGCTACACCTTC,CASSLVFGGFSEGYTF
-,TRBJ2-7,TRBV7-9,15,TRBD2,TGTGCCAGCAGCCCCCCGACTAGCGGGAGGTACGAGCAGTACTTC,CASSPPTSGRYEQYF
-,TRBJ2-7,TRBV7-9,15,-,TGTGCCAGCAGCCCCGGGTCCAGCTGGTCCGACGAGCAGTACTTC,CASSPGSSWSDEQYF
-,TRBJ2-2,TRBV3-1,14,-,TGTGCCAGCAGTTACGCGGGGAACACCGGGGAGCTGTTTTTT,CASSYAGNTGELFF
-,TRBJ1-5,TRBV7-8,15,-,TGTGCCAGCAGCTCGGACACCTTTGGGAATCAGCCCCAGCATTTT,CASSSDTFGNQPQHF
-,TRBJ1-5,TRBV11-1,16,-,TGTGCCAGCAGCTTAGGAGGGGCAGGGGGCAATCAGCCCCAGCATTTT,CASSLGGAGGNQPQHF
few,TRBJ2-7,TRBV7-9,17,-,TGTGCCAGCAGCCCCGAGGGGGGGGTATTGAAGTCCTACGAGCAGTACTTC,CASSPEGGVLKSYEQYF
-,TRBJ2-3,TRBV12-3/TRBV12-4,16,TRBD1,TGTGCCAGCGATGCGCGTAGGACAGGGAGCACAGATACGCAGTATTTT,CASDARRTGSTDTQYF
-,TRBJ2-7,TRBV4-1,17,-,TGCGCCAGCAGCCAAGGGCTACAGAGCTCTGTCTCCTACGAGCGGTACTTC,CASSQGLQSSVSYERYF
-,TRBJ1-1,TRBV7-2,14,TRBD1,TGTGCCAGCAAAGGGGGACAGAGGAACACTGAAGCTTTCTTT,CASKGGQRNTEAFF
few,TRBJ2-5,TRBV7-2,16,TRBD2,TGTGCCAGCAGCTTAAGGTCCCTAGCGGGAGTGGAGACCCAGTACTTC,CASSLRSLAGVETQYF
once,TRBJ2-7,TRBV21-1,15,-,TGTGCCAGCAGCAGGGGACTAGAAGTGTCCTACGAGCAGTACTTC,CASSRGLEVSYEQYF
few,TRBJ2-7,TRBV11-2,18,TRBD2,TGTGCCAGCAGCTTAGCGCCGGGACTAGCGGGACCCTCCTACGAGCAGTACTTC,CASSLAPGLAGPSYEQYF
few,TRBJ2-1,TRBV6-5,18,TRBD2,TGTGCCAGCAGTTACTTCGGGGAATGGGGAGGGCCTTACAATGAGCAGTTCTTC,CASSYFGEWGGPYNEQFF
few,TRBJ2-7,TRBV28,14,-,TGTGCCAGCAGTTTAACGCCGGCCTCCTACGAGCAGTACTTC,CASSLTPASYEQYF
few,TRBJ2-7,TRBV4-1,15,TRBD1,TGCGCCAGCAGCCAAGTTCTTCAGGGGGACCACGAGCAGTACTTC,CASSQVLQGDHEQYF
-,TRBJ2-1,TRBV27,15,-,TGTGCCAGCAGTTTTGATGTGAGGGGGTACAATGAGCAGTTCTTC,CASSFDVRGYNEQFF
-,TRBJ2-5,TRBV3-1,14,-,TGTGCCAGCACCCGGAGGGCCTCCCAAGAGACCCGGTACTTC,CASTRRASQETRYF
-,TRBJ2-5,TRBV6-1,13,TRBD2,TGTGCCGTTAGGGAGGGCCTCCTGGAGGCCCAGTACTTC,CAVREGLLEAQYF
-,TRBJ2-4,TRBV5-1,18,TRBD1,TGCGCCAGCAGCAGGACAGGGGGCCTGGCGATAGCCAAAAACATTCAGTACTTC,CASSRTGGLAIAKNIQYF
-,TRBJ2-7,TRBV10-3,15,-,TGTGCCATCAGGAAAGACCTGCAGTCCTGCAATGAGCAGTACTTC,CAIRKDLQSCNEQYF
few,TRBJ2-5,TRBV4-1,16,TRBD2,TGCGCCAGCAGGATAAGGACTAGCGGGGACCAAGAGACCCAGTACTTC,CASRIRTSGDQETQYF
-,TRBJ1-1,TRBV12-3/TRBV12-4,16,TRBD1,TGTGCCAGCAGTCTCTCCCGGGGGACAGGGAACACTGAAGCTTTCTTT,CASSLSRGTGNTEAFF
-,TRBJ2-1,TRBV11-2,15,TRBD2,TGTGCCAGCAGCTTCGACGAGCGGGAGTGGGATGAGCAGTTCTTC,CASSFDEREWDEQFF
-,TRBJ2-1,TRBV12-3/TRBV12-4,15,TRBD2,TGTGCCAGCAGTTCAGGGACTAGCGGGGAGGCTGAGCAGTTCTTC,CASSSGTSGEAEQFF
-,TRBJ2-7,TRBV11-1,11,-,TGTGCCAGCAGCCGACAGCGCGAGCAGTACTTC,CASSRQREQYF
-,TRBJ2-1,TRBV5-1,12,-,TGCGCCAGCAGATTCGGGCGCGTCGAGCAGTTCTTC,CASRFGRVEQFF
-,TRBJ2-1,TRBV10-3,16,TRBD2,TGTGCCATCAGGACTAGCGGGGGGGCCTTAAAAAATGAGCAGTTCTTC,CAIRTSGGALKNEQFF